A single sample gave rise to the 31 T cell receptor beta chains below, sequenced in a study of siplizumab effects on memory and regulatory T cells. TCRdb's copy holds only in-frame clones and misses some; the assay was immunoSEQ multiplex PCR. The sample holds 100,000 or so clones; around 90% are singletons and the top ten take around 0.68%. Sequencing was carried out using Tregs sorted from blood. The source is a human donor in good health.

This clone was seen once. The V call is TRBV4-2, the J call TRBJ2-1; no reliable D call. V lost 0 bases to trimming and J lost 4 bases, with 7 bases between them. This CDR3 is built from 14 residues. Germline assignment: CDR1 LGHNA and CDR2 YNFKEQ. CDR3 residues: CASSQDQVYNEQFF. DNA for the CDR3: TGTGCCAGCAGCCAAGACCAGGTGTACAATGAGCAGTTCTTC.

The gene calls are TRBV4-1 and TRBJ2-5; D call uncertain. The length of the CDR3 is 14 residues. Germline V gives CDR1 MGHRA, CDR2 YSYEKL. With 3 bases removed from V and 1 base from J, the gap between germline ends came to 9 bases. The CDR3 nucleotides are TGCGCCAGCAGCCAGGGCATCCTCCAAGAGACCCAGTACTTC. This translates into CASSQGILQETQYF.

V usage is TRBV28 and J usage is TRBJ2-7; the D is unclear. Trimming cost V 2 bases and J 6 bases, with 14 bases left between them. The CDR3 loop spans 14 amino acids. Germline-derived CDR1 and CDR2 are MDHEN and SYDVKM. CDR3: CASSLIGPGAEQYF. The DNA of the CDR3 is TGTGCCAGCAGTTTAATTGGTCCAGGTGCCGAGCAGTACTTC. The complete variable domain, with remaining parts taken from reference TRBV28 and TRBJ2-7, reads DVKVTQSSRYLVKRTGEKVFLECVQDMDHENMFWYRQDPGLGLRLIYFSYDVKMKEKGDIPEGYSVSREKKERFSLILESASTNQTSMYLCASSLIGPGAEQYFGPGTRLTVT.

The chain carries TRBV6-1 and TRBJ1-1, with D hard to call. Trimming took 6 bases from V and 6 from J, leaving 11 bases between them. The CDR3 is made up of 12 amino acids. Germline V lookup: CDR1 MNHNS, CDR2 SASEGT. The CDR3 reads CASRSHFAEAFF. CDR3 sequence (DNA): TGTGCCAGCAGGTCTCATTTTGCTGAAGCTTTCTTT.

This rearrangement joins TRBV6-5 to TRBJ1-2; D is ambiguous. CDR1 and CDR2 from the germline V gene are MNHEY and SVGAGI. The CDR3 consists of 15 residues. V was clipped by 2 bases and J by 6 bases, with 16 bases between them. CDR3 nucleotide sequence: TGTGCCAGCAGTTACAACCCCGCCAGGCTTGATGGCTACACCTTC. Translation gives CASSYNPARLDGYTF.

J is TRBJ1-2 and V is TRBV6-6, with unresolved D. Per the germline V gene, CDR1 is MNHNY and CDR2 is SVGAGI (reference sequence). This CDR3 contains 15 residues. V lost 0 bases and J lost 0, with 8 bases in between. CDR3 amino acids: CASSYSGRTNYGYTF. Here the CDR3 DNA reads TGTGCCAGCAGTTACTCGGGCAGGACTAACTATGGCTACACCTTC.

The chain carries TRBV28 and TRBJ2-4, with D perhaps TRBD2 (5 bases). The germline V gene has CDR1 MDHEN and CDR2 SYDVKM. The CDR3 consists of 15 residues. V lost 6 bases and J lost 0, with 12 bases in between. CDR3 sequence reads: CASSFTGLAKNIQYF. CDR3 sequence (DNA): TGTGCCAGCAGCTTTACGGGATTAGCCAAAAACATTCAGTACTTC.

The V call is TRBV14, the J call TRBJ2-3; D is perhaps TRBD1 (5 bases). In germline, CDR1 is SGHDN, CDR2 FVKESK. The CDR3 totals 14 residues. V was clipped by 0 bases and J by 4 bases, with 8 bases between them. In nucleotides, the CDR3 is TGTGCCAGCAGCCAAGATTTGGGGCCAGATACGCAGTATTTT. This sequence encodes CASSQDLGPDTQYF.

V usage is TRBV11-2 and J usage is TRBJ2-7, with 9 bases that match TRBD2. The V gene's germline CDR1 is SGHAT and CDR2 FQNNGV. V was pared by 3 bases and J by 5 bases, with 5 bases of the junction left unmatched. This CDR3 has 14 amino acids. The CDR3 DNA reads as TGTGCCAGCAGCTTTCAGCGGGAGGTCCACGAGCAGTACTTC. It codes for CASSFQREVHEQYF.

This chain joins TRBV6-5 and TRBJ1-2; the D gene is possibly TRBD1 (6 bases). Germline values: CDR1 MNHEY, CDR2 SVGAGI. V lost 2 bases to trimming and J lost 3 bases, with 13 bases between them. This CDR3 contains 15 residues. CDR3 loop: CASSYVGRGDYGYTF. CDR3 in DNA: TGTGCCAGCAGTTACGTGGGCAGGGGCGACTATGGCTACACCTTC.

The gene calls are TRBV5-1 and TRBJ1-1, with 7 bases aligning to TRBD1. The germline V gene encodes CDR1 SGHRS and CDR2 YFSETQ. Trimming took 4 bases from V and 6 from J; bases not matched to a gene: 9. The CDR3 extends over 14 amino acids. In DNA form, the CDR3 reads TGCGCCAGCAGCCATCCCCTTACAGGGGCTGAAGCTTTCTTT. Its protein product is CASSHPLTGAEAFF.

In this sample, this clone turned up once. The chain couples TRBV6-6 to TRBJ2-7, with TRBD2 identical over 8 bases. Germline V gene lookup returns CDR1 MNHNY and CDR2 SVGAGI (reference sequence). The CDR3 runs to 14 residues. V lost 6 bases, J lost 5 bases, and 9 bases stayed unmatched. The CDR3 region has the DNA TGTGCCAGCAGGATCCCGGGAGGGCGGAACGAGCAGTACTTC. This codes for CASRIPGGRNEQYF.

In nucleotides, the CDR3 is TGCGCCAGCAGCTTGGAGTCCAGAATCAATTCACCCCTCCACTTT. Its protein is CASSLESRINSPLHF. This rearrangement joins TRBV5-1 to TRBJ1-6; D not certain. Per germline, CDR1 SGHRS and CDR2 YFSETQ. This CDR3 region has 15 residues. V dropped 0 bases and J dropped 7 bases, with 11 bases sitting between them. The full variable domain, rest sourced from reference TRBV5-1 and TRBJ1-6, is KAGVTQTPRYLIKTRGQQVTLSCSPISGHRSVSWYQQTPGQGLQFLFEYFSETQRNKGNFPGRFSGRQFSNSRSEMNVSTLELGDSALYLCASSLESRINSPLHFGNGTRLTVT.

The chain carries TRBV7-3 and TRBJ2-3, with 11 bases matching TRBD1. The germline gives CDR1 SGHTA, CDR2 FQGTGA. Germline trimming cut 3 bases from V and 3 bases from J; bases unmatched to any gene: 2. This CDR3 comprises 15 residues. This chain's CDR3 is CASSFGTGGTDTQYF. The CDR3, as DNA: TGTGCCAGCAGCTTTGGGACAGGGGGAACAGATACGCAGTATTTT.

The V and J genes are TRBV5-4 and TRBJ2-5, with D unresolved. V was clipped by 2 bases and J by 2 bases, with 1 base between them. The CDR3 covers 11 residues. Germline V gene data show CDR1 as SGHNT and CDR2 as YYREEE (reference sequence). CDR3 protein: CASSFQETQYF. The CDR3 DNA is TGTGCCAGCAGCTTTCAAGAGACCCAGTACTTC.

The chain recombines TRBV5-1 with TRBJ2-1, with 8 bases fitting TRBD1. J was trimmed by 4 bases and V by 1 base; bases with no gene match: 7. The CDR3 is 16 residues long. The germline CDR1 and CDR2 sequences are SGHRS and YFSETQ. DNA of the CDR3: TGCGCCAGCAGCTTGATCGCGAGACAGGGGTACAATGAGCAGTTCTTC. It yields the protein CASSLIARQGYNEQFF.

The chain recombines TRBV29-1 with TRBJ2-3; tentative D call: TRBD1 (5 bases). The CDR3 totals 15 residues. Trimming removed 8 bases from V and 5 bases from J, with 23 bases in between. Germline CDR1 SQVTM, CDR2 ANQGSEA. As DNA, the CDR3 is TGCAGCTTGACTGGGGCGGCCATGGATGGAGATACGCAGTATTTT. Encoded protein: CSLTGAAMDGDTQYF.

CDR3 coding DNA: TGTGCCACGGCCTGGACGGAAATGGGCACAGATACGCAGTATTTT. Translating gives CATAWTEMGTDTQYF. The chain combines TRBV6-1 with TRBJ2-3; D gene unclear. The CDR3 is made up of 15 amino acids. Trimming cost V 10 bases and J 1 base, with 18 bases left between them. The germline V gene has CDR1 MNHNS and CDR2 SASEGT.

The chain links TRBV5-1 to TRBJ2-1, with 7 bases matching TRBD2. The trim removed 6 bases at V and 0 bases at J, leaving 6 bases unmatched. CDR1 and CDR2 from the germline V gene are SGHRS and YFSETQ. The CDR3 is 15 residues long. CDR3 region: CASKREMGSYNEQFF. CDR3 bases: TGCGCCAGCAAGCGGGAAATGGGCTCCTACAATGAGCAGTTCTTC.

The chain uses TRBV5-1 and TRBJ2-3; 9 nucleotides line up with TRBD2. The CDR3 length is 17 residues. The J segment lost 0 bases and the V segment lost 2 bases, leaving 7 bases of the junction unmatched. The germline V gene has CDR1 SGHRS and CDR2 YFSETQ. For the CDR3, the DNA is TGCGCCAGCAGCTTAGGGCTAGCGGGACGAAGCACAGATACGCAGTATTTT. Its protein product is CASSLGLAGRSTDTQYF.

CDR3 sequence: CASSYWGTSGFYEQYF. The CDR3, as DNA: TGTGCCAGCAGTTATTGGGGGACTAGCGGTTTCTACGAGCAGTACTTC. The chain links TRBV6-5 to TRBJ2-7; 11 nucleotides align to TRBD2. The CDR3 runs to 16 residues. V lost 3 bases to trimming and J lost 3 bases; unmatched junction nucleotides: 7. Germline CDR1 MNHEY, CDR2 SVGAGI.

The gene calls are TRBV18 and TRBJ1-3; 11 positions agree with TRBD1. CDR3 length: 19 amino acids. V trimming: 2 bases; J trimming: 0 bases; junction bases outside the gene matches: 9. Germline CDR1 is KGHSH and CDR2 is LQKENI. CDR3 DNA sequence: TGTGCCAGCTCACCAGTAGGACAGGGGGCGACCGCCTCTGGAAACACCATATATTTT. Its protein product is CASSPVGQGATASGNTIYF.

The rearrangement joins TRBV27 to TRBJ2-1; TRBD2 matches at 8 bases. From germline, CDR1 is MNHEY and CDR2 SMNVEV (reference sequence). The CDR3 loop spans 14 amino acids. Germline trimming cut 4 bases from V and 4 bases from J; bases unmatched to any gene: 3. The CDR3 loop is CASSYSGIYNEQFF. CDR3 bases: TGTGCCAGCAGTTATAGCGGGATTTACAATGAGCAGTTCTTC.

The chain employs TRBV18 and TRBJ2-7; no firm D call. CDR1 and CDR2 from the germline V gene are KGHSH and LQKENI. Trimming removed 3 bases from V and 3 bases from J, with 15 bases in between. The CDR3 is 15 residues long. The CDR3 loop reads CASSPQHSKDYEQYF. As DNA, the CDR3 is TGTGCCAGCTCACCCCAGCACTCGAAGGACTACGAGCAGTACTTC.

The CDR3 region has the DNA TGTGCCAGCAGTCAGGGAGGGCCGGTTTGGAAAACCCAGTACTTC. This codes for CASSQGGPVWKTQYF. The rearrangement joins TRBV2 to TRBJ2-5, with TRBD2 matching over 7 bases. The germline V gene encodes CDR1 SNHLY and CDR2 FYNNEI. The CDR3 length is 15 residues. The J segment lost 8 bases and the V segment lost 5 bases, leaving 14 bases of the junction unmatched.

This sequence joins TRBV6-1 and TRBJ1-2; the match to TRBD1 covers 8 bases. The CDR3 runs 13 residues. Germline-derived CDR1 and CDR2 are MNHNS and SASEGT. J gave up 4 bases and V 7 bases, and 5 bases lay outside the gene matches. The CDR3 DNA reads as TGTGCCAGCACAAACAGGGGGTCCTATGGCTACACCTTC. Residues: CASTNRGSYGYTF.

The V and J genes are TRBV14 and TRBJ2-3; 9 bases match TRBD2. The junction had 5 bases not matched to a gene; V was cut back by 1 base and J by 0 bases. This CDR3 is built from 17 residues. Germline-derived CDR1 and CDR2 are SGHDN and FVKESK. Here the CDR3 reads CASSQGWSGGSTDTQYF. CDR3 coding DNA: TGTGCCAGCAGCCAAGGGTGGAGCGGGGGGAGCACAGATACGCAGTATTTT. Variable domain in full (rest from reference TRBV14 and TRBJ2-3): EAGVTQFPSHSVIEKGQTVTLRCDPISGHDNLYWYRRVMGKEIKFLLHFVKESKQDESGMPNNRFLAERTGGTYSTLKVQPAELEDSGVYFCASSQGWSGGSTDTQYFGPGTRLTVL.

The chain has TRBV6-5 and TRBJ1-2; possible D gene TRBD1, 6 bases. This CDR3 region has 12 residues. V lost 6 bases and J 6 bases, leaving 11 bases between the germline ends. Germline V CDR1 and CDR2: MNHEY, SVGAGI. CDR3 residues: CASRHRAHGYTF. Written as DNA, the CDR3 is TGTGCCAGCAGACACAGGGCACATGGCTACACCTTC.

The V and J genes are TRBV20-1 and TRBJ1-2; D ambiguous. V lost 7 bases and J lost 6, with 6 bases in between. The CDR3 length is 9 residues. Germline CDR1 DFQATT, CDR2 SNEGSKA (reference sequence). CDR3 DNA sequence: TGCAGTGGAGGGAATGGCTACACCTTC. Residues: CSGGNGYTF.

In this sample, this clone turned up once. The chain has TRBV19 and TRBJ1-6, with 12 positions matching TRBD1. The CDR3 extends over 16 amino acids. J was trimmed by 10 bases and V by 1 base; bases with no gene match: 5. Germline assignment: CDR1 LNHDA and CDR2 SQIVND (reference sequence). CDR3 sequence reads: CASSIAFGTGGSPLHF. CDR3 DNA sequence: TGTGCCAGTAGTATAGCATTTGGGACAGGGGGCTCACCCCTCCACTTT.

The rearrangement joins TRBV18 to TRBJ1-3; D gene unclear. Trimming removed 1 base from V and 1 base from J, with 11 bases in between. Germline V lookup: CDR1 KGHSH, CDR2 LQKENI. This CDR3 comprises 16 residues. This CDR3 is CASSPRSGVSGNTIYF. The CDR3 coding sequence is TGTGCCAGCTCACCACGCTCAGGAGTTTCTGGAAACACCATATATTTT. The full variable domain, with the rest looked up from reference TRBV18 and TRBJ1-3, is NAGVMQNPRHLVRRRGQEARLRCSPMKGHSHVYWYRQLPEEGLKFMVYLQKENIIDESGMPKERFSAEFPKEGPSILRIQQVVRGDSAAYFCASSPRSGVSGNTIYFGEGSWLTVV.